A selection of T cell receptor beta chains follows, all from one sample in a study of OX40 agonist ivuxolimab in advanced cancers. The method was immunoSEQ multiplex PCR; TCRdb's version includes in-frame clones alone and lacks a portion of them. The sample yields more than 55,000 clones, roughly nine tenths seen once. The source was CD4+ or CD8+ T cells sorted from blood, collected in a trial of the OX40 agonist ivuxolimab. These receptors were taken from an adult with an advanced solid tumor such as melanoma, head and neck, liver or kidney cancer. The CDR3 runs from the conserved cysteine through the conserved F or W. A D gene is named only where the DNA matches it firmly. Only some rows state a clone size, as once, few, many or a class for expanded clones.

>NA|TRBV5-4|TRBD1
CASSQPGQGASGANVLTF
>NA|TRBV19|TRBD2
CASSRRGLAGAGGDTQYF
>once|TRBV6-5|TRBD1
CASRDTGGAETQYF
>NA|TRBV7-6|NA
CASSLARGYEQFF
>NA|TRBV5-4|NA
CASSSRGAYEQYF
>NA|TRBV7-9|NA
CASSFGGSKNIQYF
>NA|TRBV6-1|NA
CASSEESTDTQYF
>NA|TRBV9|NA
CASSVGIRPDGREPQHF
>NA|TRBV18|TRBD2
CASSPGGSGETQYF
>NA|TRBV5-6|NA
CASSLSDQPQHF
>NA|TRBV4-1|TRBD2
CASSRGGVLNEQFF
>NA|TRBV7-3|NA
CASSPGGRASDTQYF
>NA|TRBV5-1|TRBD1
CASSSAFYRGRFIDTEAFF
>NA|TRBV19|NA
CASSPFGPEAFF
>NA|TRBV6-4|TRBD2
CASSESRGLGVHEQYF
>medium-sized|TRBV20-1|NA
CSALDSPEQYF
>NA|TRBV6-1|NA
CASETDYNSPLHF
>NA|TRBV28|NA
CASSLFGRGYEQYF
>NA|TRBV7-6|TRBD1
CASSFQGQGRGDEQFF
>NA|TRBV5-8|NA
CASSWGDGNTDTQYF
>NA|TRBV21-1|NA
CASSTPWTGYNYGYTF
>NA|TRBV9|TRBD1
CASSAGQGLGYSNQPQHF
>NA|TRBV2|NA
CASSASGGVFSGNTIYF
>NA|TRBV7-6|NA
CASSSSVGLEQYF
>NA|TRBV13|NA
CASSSGAVGKNIQYF
>NA|TRBV6-1|TRBD1
CASSEAGTDPSEQYF
>NA|TRBV9|TRBD2
CASTLGGADTQYF
>NA|TRBV5-4|TRBD1
CASSWSGTGEETQYF
>NA|TRBV6-1|NA
CATNQQGHTYEQYF
>NA|TRBV27|TRBD2
CASSLSRQREGNEQFF
>NA|TRBV15|NA
CATSRGGGRYSQGIQYF
>NA|TRBV5-1|TRBD1
CASSLELQGARGGELFF
>NA|TRBV9|NA
CASSAADTQYF
>NA|TRBV11-2|TRBD2
CASSLMLADSYNEQFF
>NA|TRBV5-1|NA
CASSRGGNTEAFF
>NA|TRBV6-6|TRBD2
CASSYSLAGARYF
>NA|TRBV6-1|NA
CASSPSGRIYEQYF
>NA|TRBV6-6|NA
CASSYSGRPSYEQYF
>NA|TRBV7-8|TRBD1
CASSFDRGNEQYF
>NA|TRBV30|TRBD1
CSDRGRSGANVLTF
>NA|TRBV5-5|TRBD1
CASRLSQGGVNTEAFF
>NA|TRBV10-3|TRBD2
CAISGLADNEQFF
>NA|TRBV11-1|TRBD2
CASSPRVAGSYEQYF
>once|TRBV7-6|TRBD1
CASSGFVTGSYGYTF
>NA|TRBV2|NA
CASSTSGPSYEQYF
>NA|TRBV4-2|NA
CASSLVGNEQYF
>NA|TRBV16|NA
CASSLLPRGTEAFF
>NA|TRBV14|TRBD2
CASSLWTSGRTDTQYF
>NA|TRBV19|TRBD1
CAAGQGDVPTRPQHF
>NA|TRBV29-1|NA
CSGRRATDTQYF
>NA|TRBV7-3|NA
CASSHTATTTDTQYF
>NA|TRBV5-4|TRBD2
CASSLASGGATDTQYF
>NA|TRBV10-1|TRBD2
CASSASGGAYNEQFF